A single sample gave rise to the 18 T cell receptor beta chains below, sequenced in a study of blood T cell repertoires in COVID-19. Assay used: immunoSEQ multiplex PCR; TCRdb lists only in-frame clones, some missing. This table has around 140,000 clones, 88% appearing once. Sequenced: peripheral blood. The receptors here all came from a human donor with COVID-19, enrolled during active disease. The donor label of this sample is uncertain.

The chain links TRBV7-9 to TRBJ2-7; TRBD1 matches 8 bases. In germline, CDR1 is SEHNR, CDR2 FQNEAQ (reference sequence). The CDR3 has 15 amino acids. Unmatched junction bases numbered 8, after V lost 5 bases and J lost 2 bases. The CDR3 coding sequence is TGTGCCAGCAGCCATCCCAAGGACAGGGCCTACGAGCAGTACTTC. This sequence encodes CASSHPKDRAYEQYF.

This chain connects TRBV4-1 to TRBJ1-1, with 10 bases that match TRBD1. The CDR3 is 14 amino acids. Germline CDR1 and CDR2: MGHRA and YSYEKL. The ends lost 3 bases at V and 6 bases at J; junction bases unmatched: 4. The CDR3 region has the DNA TGCGCCAGCAGCCACGGGACAGGGGCTGCTGAAGCTTTCTTT. Its translation is CASSHGTGAAEAFF.

CDR3 sequence: CASSPRTSGTYEQYF. CDR3 DNA sequence: TGTGCCAGCAGCCCCCGGACTAGCGGGACGTACGAGCAGTACTTC. The chain combines TRBV9 with TRBJ2-7; 12 bases are shared with TRBD2. This CDR3 is 15 amino acids long. CDR1 is SGDLS and CDR2 is YYNGEE in the germline V gene. V lost 4 bases, J lost 4 bases, and 6 bases stayed unmatched.

This chain connects TRBV10-3 to TRBJ1-3; no clear D gene. Trimming removed 4 bases from V and 0 bases from J, with 10 bases in between. Germline loops: CDR1 ENHRY, CDR2 SYGVKD. CDR3 length equals 15 residues. The CDR3 DNA is TGTGCCATCAGTGCTCAGGTTTACTCTGGAAACACCATATATTTT. As protein: CAISAQVYSGNTIYF.

This rearrangement joins TRBV18 to TRBJ2-5; 9 nucleotides match TRBD2. Germline V lookup: CDR1 KGHSH, CDR2 LQKENI. V shed 5 bases, J shed 0 bases, and the junction held 10 bases outside the gene matches. The CDR3 contains 17 residues. CDR3 residues: CASSSSPLAGDQETQYF. CDR3 nucleotide sequence: TGTGCCAGCTCATCCTCCCCCTTAGCGGGGGACCAAGAGACCCAGTACTTC.

The chain has TRBV5-1 and TRBJ1-5; D not certain. The CDR3 has 15 amino acids. V was pared by 1 base and J by 0 bases, with 8 bases between. Germline lookup yields CDR1 SGHRS and CDR2 YFSETQ. The CDR3 loop reads CASSLPRDSNQPQHF. CDR3 coding DNA: TGCGCCAGCAGCTTGCCACGGGATAGCAATCAGCCCCAGCATTTT.

The J gene is TRBJ2-5, the V gene TRBV12-3 or TRBV12-4, with D perhaps matching TRBD1 (7 bases). V dropped 6 bases and J dropped 7 bases, with 12 bases sitting between them. This CDR3 has 12 residues. For the CDR3, the DNA is TGTGCCAGCAGCCAGGGGGAGGCGACCCAGTACTTC. Translating it yields CASSQGEATQYF.

This clone has only a few counts. This chain connects TRBV6-6 to TRBJ2-5; a possible D gene is TRBD2 (6 bases). V was clipped by 2 bases and J by 5 bases, with 15 bases between them. The CDR3 consists of 15 residues. CDR1 is MNHNY, CDR2 SVGAGI, per germline (reference sequence). The CDR3 nucleotides read TGTGCCAGCAGTTACGCGGGACTGGGTGGGGAGACCCAGTACTTC. Its translation is CASSYAGLGGETQYF.

The table lists this clone with a count of one. V gene TRBV23-1 combines with J gene TRBJ2-1, with no clear D. TRBV23-1 is an ORF, and what it does is uncertain. The CDR3 length is 17 residues. V lost 7 bases, J lost 0 bases, and 19 bases lay in between. Here the CDR3 DNA reads TGCGCCAGCATGCCCAGCCACCCACGACTCTCCTACAATGAGCAGTTCTTC. This sequence encodes CASMPSHPRLSYNEQFF.

The V gene is TRBV5-4, the J gene TRBJ2-7; D is perhaps TRBD2 (6 bases). Germline CDR1 is SGHNT and CDR2 is YYREEE (reference sequence). Trimming removed 4 bases at V and 6 bases at J, with 20 bases between. The CDR3 runs 15 residues. This chain's CDR3 is CASSQPTGGGVEQYF. DNA for the CDR3: TGTGCCAGCAGCCAACCCACAGGTGGAGGGGTCGAGCAGTACTTC. Complete variable domain (other parts from reference TRBV5-4 and TRBJ2-7): ETGVTQSPTHLIKTRGQQVTLRCSSQSGHNTVSWYQQALGQGPQFIFQYYREEENGRGNFPPRFSGLQFPNYSSELNVNALELDDSALYLCASSQPTGGGVEQYFGPGTRLTVT.

The rearrangement links TRBV2 to TRBJ2-3; possibly TRBD2 for D (5 bases). Trimming left V 9 bases short and J 2 bases short, with 9 bases between. The CDR3 has 12 amino acids. Germline V gene data show CDR1 as SNHLY and CDR2 as FYNNEI. This chain's CDR3 is CARLEPTDTQYF. DNA for the CDR3: TGTGCCAGACTAGAACCCACAGATACGCAGTATTTT.

The chain uses TRBV20-1 and TRBJ2-7; D may be TRBD1 (6 bases). The germline CDR1 and CDR2 sequences are DFQATT and SNEGSKA (reference sequence). V lost 4 bases and J lost 3, with 7 bases in between. This CDR3 spans 11 amino acids. The CDR3 nucleotides read TGCAGTGCTAAGACAGGCTACGAGCAGTACTTC. Amino acid sequence: CSAKTGYEQYF.

The chain employs TRBV5-1 and TRBJ1-3; D gene ambiguous. With 2 bases removed from V and 0 bases from J, the gap between germline ends came to 9 bases. This CDR3 is 15 amino acids long. Germline values: CDR1 SGHRS, CDR2 YFSETQ. In nucleotides, the CDR3 is TGCGCCAGCAGCTTCAGCGAGAACTCTGGAAACACCATATATTTT. Protein: CASSFSENSGNTIYF.

V gene TRBV19 combines with J gene TRBJ1-2; 10 positions agree with TRBD1. Germline assignment: CDR1 LNHDA and CDR2 SQIVND (reference sequence). After removal of 5 bases from V and 5 bases from J, the junction contained 11 bases not matched to a gene. The CDR3 consists of 16 residues. The chain's CDR3 is CASSPRGTGEPYGYTF. The CDR3 DNA sequence: TGTGCCAGTAGTCCACGCGGGACAGGGGAACCATATGGCTACACCTTC.

The CDR3 DNA is TGTGCCAGCAGTCAACAGGGAGCCACTGAAGCTTTCTTT. Translating it yields CASSQQGATEAFF. The V gene is TRBV2, the J gene TRBJ1-1; tentatively, D is TRBD1 (6 bases). CDR1 and CDR2 (germline): SNHLY, FYNNEI. V shed 5 bases and J shed 4 bases, with 11 bases lying between them. CDR3 length: 13 residues.

The chain couples TRBV6-5 to TRBJ2-7, with 8 bases aligning to TRBD2. This CDR3 is built from 14 residues. Germline lookup yields CDR1 MNHEY and CDR2 SVGAGI. V lost 6 bases and J lost 1; bases outside the gene matches: 5. The chain's CDR3 is CASSQGLGSYEQYF. CDR3 coding DNA: TGTGCCAGCAGCCAGGGACTAGGATCCTACGAGCAGTACTTC.

The V call is TRBV5-4, the J call TRBJ2-1; D unclear. V was shortened by 0 bases and J by 0 bases, with 10 bases between the two germline ends. CDR1 is SGHNT and CDR2 is YYREEE in the germline V gene (reference sequence). The CDR3 is 16 residues long. CDR3 nucleotide sequence: TGTGCCAGCAGCTTGGGACCTCCTAGCTCCTACAATGAGCAGTTCTTC. As protein: CASSLGPPSSYNEQFF.

The rearrangement joins TRBV7-3 to TRBJ2-1; 7 nucleotides agree with TRBD2. The CDR3 runs to 16 residues. V was clipped by 5 bases and J by 4 bases; unmatched bases: 11. CDR1 and CDR2 (germline): SGHTA, FQGTGA. The CDR3 protein is CASSLSGTPLYNEQFF. CDR3 bases: TGTGCCAGCAGCCTAAGCGGGACTCCTCTATACAATGAGCAGTTCTTC.